Presented here are 15 T cell receptor beta chains from one specimen sequenced in a study of blood T cell repertoires in COVID-19. The assay was immunoSEQ multiplex PCR, and TCRdb's table has in-frame clones only and misses some. Of roughly 190,000 clones listed, approximately 79% are singletons. Sequenced sample: peripheral blood. The receptors here all came from a young man with active or convalescent COVID-19.

The rearrangement uses TRBV12-3 or TRBV12-4 and TRBJ2-1; D is uncertain. This CDR3 comprises 11 residues. The germline V and J ends were trimmed by 6 bases and 7 bases, with 7 bases remaining between them. CDR3 nucleotide sequence: TGTGCCAGCAGGTACGGGAATGAGCAGTTCTTC. Its protein product is CASRYGNEQFF.

J is TRBJ2-3 and V is TRBV30; TRBD2 agrees at 10 bases. Germline CDR1 is GTSNPN and CDR2 is SVGIG (reference sequence). J was trimmed by 3 bases and V by 6 bases; bases with no gene match: 6. CDR3 length equals 14 residues. DNA of the CDR3: TGTGCCTGTGTAGCGGGGGGAGGAACAGATACGCAGTATTTT. It specifies CACVAGGGTDTQYF.

V gene TRBV4-1 combines with J gene TRBJ2-7; the match to TRBD2 covers 11 bases. CDR1 is MGHRA and CDR2 is YSYEKL in the germline V gene. This CDR3 spans 17 amino acids. With 1 base clipped from V and 6 bases from J, the junction kept 11 bases outside the gene matches. The CDR3 loop is CASSQGSFGLAGGEQYF. The CDR3 nucleotides read TGCGCCAGCAGCCAAGGATCTTTTGGGCTAGCGGGGGGCGAGCAGTACTTC.

This chain joins TRBV24-1 and TRBJ2-2, with a tentative D call TRBD2 (6 bases). V was clipped by 4 bases and J by 1 base, with 9 bases between them. The CDR3 consists of 15 residues. CDR1 KGHDR and CDR2 SFDVKD come from the germline V gene. In DNA form, the CDR3 reads TGTGCCACCAGTGACCCGGGACTGAACACCGGGGAGCTGTTTTTT. Translating it yields CATSDPGLNTGELFF.

In this sample, this clone turned up a few times. Distinct nucleotide sequences in the sample also encode this CDR3. The CDR3 nucleotides read TGTGCCAGTAGTATAGGGGCGGGTAACACTGAAGCTTTCTTT. Its translation: CASSIGAGNTEAFF. This chain connects TRBV19 to TRBJ1-1; D call uncertain. Germline assignment: CDR1 LNHDA and CDR2 SQIVND (reference sequence). Trimming shortened V by 1 base and J by 2 bases, and 8 bases separated the two germline ends. The length of the CDR3 is 14 residues.

The chain has TRBV7-8 and TRBJ1-5, with D uncertain. The CDR3 has 13 residues. Germline lookup yields CDR1 SGHVS and CDR2 FQNEAQ. Between the trimmed V and J ends, which lost 2 bases and 5 bases, there was a span of 7 bases. CDR3 in amino acids: CASSLNADQPQHF. The CDR3 bases are TGTGCCAGCAGCTTAAACGCGGATCAGCCCCAGCATTTT.

This clone has only a few counts. CDR3 in DNA: TGTGCTAGTGGTTTCGGAACAGGGTTAGGTGAGAATGAGCAGTTCTTC. Translated, it gives CASGFGTGLGENEQFF. The chain has TRBV12-5 and TRBJ2-1; perhaps TRBD1 as D (6 bases). The CDR3 covers 16 residues. CDR1 and CDR2 (germline): LGHNT, FRNRAP. V lost 3 bases to trimming and J lost 7 bases, with 19 bases between them.

The V call is TRBV18, the J call TRBJ2-7; 10 bases match TRBD1. CDR3 length: 16 amino acids. V lost 3 bases, J lost 4 bases, and 9 bases stayed unmatched. Germline loops: CDR1 KGHSH, CDR2 LQKENI. The CDR3 spells CASSPRQGALTYEQYV. The CDR3 nucleotides read TGTGCCAGCTCACCTCGACAGGGGGCGCTGACATACGAGCAGTACGTC.

The rearrangement uses TRBV24-1 and TRBJ1-2; 11 bases match TRBD1. The CDR3 spans 14 residues. The junction had 2 bases not matched to a gene; V was cut back by 3 bases and J by 6 bases. Germline lookup yields CDR1 KGHDR and CDR2 SFDVKD. CDR3 bases: TGTGCCACCAGTGATAAGGGACAGGGGGATGGCTACACCTTC. This codes for CATSDKGQGDGYTF.

CDR3: CASTAGGQGGYGYTF. For the CDR3, the DNA is TGTGCCAGTACCGCTGGGGGACAGGGAGGCTATGGCTACACCTTC. The chain links TRBV19 to TRBJ1-2, with 9 bases identical to TRBD1. V shed 7 bases, J shed 4 bases, and the junction held 10 bases outside the gene matches. Germline V gives CDR1 LNHDA, CDR2 SQIVND (reference sequence). The CDR3 is 15 amino acids.

The chain has TRBV3-1 (or the pseudogene TRBV3-2) and TRBJ1-6; 8 nucleotides line up with TRBD1. With V trimmed by 3 bases and J by 12 bases, 10 bases remained unmatched. CDR1 and CDR2 from the germline V gene are LGHDT and YNNKEL (reference sequence). The CDR3 length is 15 residues. The CDR3 DNA reads as TGTGCCAGCAGCCATTTAGGGACAGGTGTTAGACCCCTCCACTTT. Translation gives CASSHLGTGVRPLHF.

The chain uses TRBV19 and TRBJ2-7; TRBD2 agrees at 9 bases. The CDR3 spans 16 residues. CDR1 and CDR2 (germline): LNHDA, SQIVND (reference sequence). The V and J ends lost 5 bases and 0 bases, in that order; junction bases with no gene match: 8. The CDR3, as DNA: TGTGCCAGTAGTCCGCGACTAGCGGAGGTCTCCTACGAGCAGTACTTC. It encodes CASSPRLAEVSYEQYF.

The rearrangement links TRBV6-5 to TRBJ1-4; 7 positions agree with TRBD1. CDR1 is MNHEY, CDR2 SVGAGI, per germline. The J segment lost 4 bases and the V segment lost 6 bases, leaving 8 bases of the junction unmatched. CDR3 length: 15 amino acids. The CDR3 here is CASRGGQADNEKLFF. CDR3 sequence (DNA): TGTGCCAGCAGGGGAGGACAGGCCGATAATGAAAAACTGTTTTTT.

The V and J genes are TRBV11-2 and TRBJ2-1, with D unclear. Germline CDR1 and CDR2: SGHAT and FQNNGV. The CDR3 is made up of 11 amino acids. The V end lost 1 base, the J end lost 13 bases, and 8 bases lay between the germline ends. In DNA form, the CDR3 reads TGTGCCAGCAGCTTAGTCCAACTACAGTTCTTC. Protein sequence: CASSLVQLQFF.

The chain joins TRBV11-2 to TRBJ1-3, with D unresolved. The CDR3 has 12 amino acids. Germline V gene lookup returns CDR1 SGHAT and CDR2 FQNNGV. Between the trimmed V and J ends, which lost 6 bases and 7 bases, there was a span of 10 bases. The CDR3 loop is CASSLSGNTIYF. CDR3 in DNA: TGTGCCAGCAGTCTCTCCGGGAACACCATATATTTT.